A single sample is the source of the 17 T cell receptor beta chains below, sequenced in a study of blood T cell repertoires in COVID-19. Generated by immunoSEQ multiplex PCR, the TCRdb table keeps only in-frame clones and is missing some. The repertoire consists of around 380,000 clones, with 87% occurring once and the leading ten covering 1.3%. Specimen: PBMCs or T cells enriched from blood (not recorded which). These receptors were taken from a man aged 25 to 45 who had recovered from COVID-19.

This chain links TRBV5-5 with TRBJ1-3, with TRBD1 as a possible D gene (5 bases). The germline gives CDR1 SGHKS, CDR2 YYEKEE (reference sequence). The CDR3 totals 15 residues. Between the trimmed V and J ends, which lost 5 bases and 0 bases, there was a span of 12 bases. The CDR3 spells CASSGGVHSGNTIYF. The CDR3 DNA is TGTGCCAGCAGTGGGGGGGTACACTCTGGAAACACCATATATTTT.

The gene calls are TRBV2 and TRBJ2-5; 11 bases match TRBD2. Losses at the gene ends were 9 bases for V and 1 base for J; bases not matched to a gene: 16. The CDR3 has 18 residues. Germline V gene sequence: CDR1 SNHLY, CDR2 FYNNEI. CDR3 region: CARRGERPLAGGQETQYF. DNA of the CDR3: TGTGCCAGAAGAGGGGAGAGACCCCTAGCGGGGGGCCAAGAGACCCAGTACTTC. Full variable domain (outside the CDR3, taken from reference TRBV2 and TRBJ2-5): EPEVTQTPSHQVTQMGQEVILRCVPISNHLYFYWYRQILGQKVEFLVSFYNNEISEKSEIFDDQFSVERPDGSNFTLKIRSTKLEDSAMYFCARRGERPLAGGQETQYFGPGTRLLVL.

CDR3 bases: TGCGCCAGCAGCCGGCACGGACAGGACAGAACTGGGGCCAACGTCCTGACTTTC. It is translated as CASSRHGQDRTGANVLTF. The chain links TRBV4-1 to TRBJ2-6; 7 nucleotides agree with TRBD1. V gave up 4 bases and J gave up 2 bases; unmatched junction bases: 11. This CDR3 comprises 18 residues. Per germline, CDR1 MGHRA and CDR2 YSYEKL.

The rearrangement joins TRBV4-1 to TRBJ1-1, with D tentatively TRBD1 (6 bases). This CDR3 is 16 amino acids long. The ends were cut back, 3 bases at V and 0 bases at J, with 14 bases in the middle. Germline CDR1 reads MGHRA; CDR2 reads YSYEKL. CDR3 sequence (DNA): TGCGCCAGCAGCCACGCGAAGGGGGTCATGAACACTGAAGCTTTCTTT. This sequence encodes CASSHAKGVMNTEAFF.

The CDR3 nucleotides are TGTGCCAGCAGCGGAGGGGTAGACTATGGCTACACCTTC. Translated: CASSGGVDYGYTF. This chain links TRBV7-9 with TRBJ1-2, with a tentative D call TRBD1 (5 bases). The CDR3 consists of 13 residues. V gave up 5 bases and J gave up 3 bases, with 10 bases separating them. Germline V lookup: CDR1 SEHNR, CDR2 FQNEAQ (reference sequence).

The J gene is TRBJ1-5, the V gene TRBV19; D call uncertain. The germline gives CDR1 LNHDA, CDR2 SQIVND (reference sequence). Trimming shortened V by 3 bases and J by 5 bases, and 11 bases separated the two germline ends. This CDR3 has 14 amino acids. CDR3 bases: TGTGCCAGTAGTATTTTCTTAGATTATCAGCCCCAGCATTTT. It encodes CASSIFLDYQPQHF. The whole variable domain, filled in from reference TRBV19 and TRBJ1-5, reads DGGITQSPKYLFRKEGQNVTLSCEQNLNHDAMYWYRQDPGQGLRLIYYSQIVNDFQKGDIAEGYSVSREKKESFPLTVTSAQKNPTAFYLCASSIFLDYQPQHFGDGTRLSIL.

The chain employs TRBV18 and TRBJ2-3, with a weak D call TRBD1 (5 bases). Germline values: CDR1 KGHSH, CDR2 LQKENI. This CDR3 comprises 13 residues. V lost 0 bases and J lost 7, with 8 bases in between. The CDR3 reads CASSPPQEHTQYF. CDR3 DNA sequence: TGTGCCAGCTCACCACCACAGGAACATACGCAGTATTTT.

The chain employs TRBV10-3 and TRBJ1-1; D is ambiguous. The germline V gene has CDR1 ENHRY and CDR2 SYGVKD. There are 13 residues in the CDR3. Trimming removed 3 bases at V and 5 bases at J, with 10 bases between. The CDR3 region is CAISDRSRTEAFF. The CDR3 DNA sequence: TGTGCCATCAGTGACCGTTCCAGGACTGAAGCTTTCTTT.

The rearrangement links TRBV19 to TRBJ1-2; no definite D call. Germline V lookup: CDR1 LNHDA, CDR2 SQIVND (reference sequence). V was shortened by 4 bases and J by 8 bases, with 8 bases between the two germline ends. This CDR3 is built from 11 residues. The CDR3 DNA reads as TGTGCCAGTAGTAGTCGAGGAGGCTACACCTTC. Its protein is CASSSRGGYTF.

Here the CDR3 DNA reads TGCGCCAGCACCCCCGGACAGTCCTACGAGCAGTACTTC. Protein: CASTPGQSYEQYF. This chain uses TRBV10-2 with TRBJ2-7; maybe TRBD1 (6 bases). The V end lost 7 bases, the J end lost 1 base, and 11 bases lay between the germline ends. This CDR3 has 13 amino acids. Germline CDR1 and CDR2: WSHSY and SAAADI.

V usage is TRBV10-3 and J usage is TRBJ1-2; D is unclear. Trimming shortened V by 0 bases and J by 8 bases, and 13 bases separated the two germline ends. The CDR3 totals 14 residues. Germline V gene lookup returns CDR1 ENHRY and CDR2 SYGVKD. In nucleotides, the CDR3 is TGTGCCATCAGTGAGTCGGCCAGGCCCTTAGGCTACACCTTC. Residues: CAISESARPLGYTF.

The CDR3 region is CASSPGLESPLHF. CDR3 in DNA: TGTGCCAGCTCACCCGGACTGGAGTCACCCCTCCACTTT. The chain joins TRBV18 to TRBJ1-6, with unresolved D. V gave up 3 bases and J gave up 10 bases, with 10 bases separating them. Germline V gene sequence: CDR1 KGHSH, CDR2 LQKENI. This CDR3 has 13 amino acids. The full variable domain, in which reference TRBV18 and TRBJ1-6 provide the parts outside the CDR3, is NAGVMQNPRHLVRRRGQEARLRCSPMKGHSHVYWYRQLPEEGLKFMVYLQKENIIDESGMPKERFSAEFPKEGPSILRIQQVVRGDSAAYFCASSPGLESPLHFGNGTRLTVT.

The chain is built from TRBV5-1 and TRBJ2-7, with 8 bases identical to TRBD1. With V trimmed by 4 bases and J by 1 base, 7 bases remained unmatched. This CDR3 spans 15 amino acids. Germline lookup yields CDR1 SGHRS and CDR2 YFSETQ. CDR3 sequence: CASSPGQGFSYEQYF. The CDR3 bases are TGCGCCAGCAGCCCTGGACAGGGATTTTCCTACGAGCAGTACTTC.

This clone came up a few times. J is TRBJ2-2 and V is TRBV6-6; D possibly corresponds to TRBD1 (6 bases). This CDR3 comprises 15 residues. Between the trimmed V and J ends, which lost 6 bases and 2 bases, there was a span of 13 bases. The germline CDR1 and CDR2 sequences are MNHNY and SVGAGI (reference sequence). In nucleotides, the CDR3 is TGTGCCAGCAGCGTAGCACAGGGAAACACCGGGGAGCTGTTTTTT. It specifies CASSVAQGNTGELFF.

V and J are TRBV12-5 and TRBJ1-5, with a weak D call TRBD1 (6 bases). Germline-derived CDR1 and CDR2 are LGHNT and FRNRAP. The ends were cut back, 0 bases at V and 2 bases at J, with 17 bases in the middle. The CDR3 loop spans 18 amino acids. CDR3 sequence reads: CASGLVLRGGWGNQPQHF. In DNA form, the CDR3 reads TGTGCTAGTGGTTTGGTACTGAGGGGGGGTTGGGGCAATCAGCCCCAGCATTTT.

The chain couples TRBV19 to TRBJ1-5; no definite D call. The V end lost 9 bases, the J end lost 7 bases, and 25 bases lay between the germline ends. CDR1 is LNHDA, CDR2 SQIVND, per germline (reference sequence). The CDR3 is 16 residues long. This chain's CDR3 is CASKSLSSSFTQPQHF. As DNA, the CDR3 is TGTGCCAGCAAATCTCTTTCGAGCTCTTTTACGCAGCCCCAGCATTTT.

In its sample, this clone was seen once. DNA of the CDR3: TGTGCCAGCAGTTATAGAGGGGGTGAAAAGGTTGAAGCTTTCTTT. It codes for CASSYRGGEKVEAFF. The chain combines TRBV6-2 or TRBV6-3 with TRBJ1-1, with D tentatively TRBD1 (6 bases). The V end lost 3 bases, the J end lost 7 bases, and 18 bases lay between the germline ends. The germline gives CDR1 MNHEY, CDR2 SVGEGT. The length of the CDR3 is 15 residues.